This entry lists 24 T cell receptor beta chains sequenced from one sample in a study of identical twins. TCRdb reprocessed the 5' RACE reads with MiXCR, giving one entry per CDR3 protein. The sample records 690,000 or so distinct CDR3 sequences, 5.5% to 6.5% being singletons. Sequenced material: naive T cells sorted from blood. All receptors derive from a man aged 18 to 30 in good health.

This chain connects TRBV29-1 to TRBJ1-5; 8 positions agree with TRBD1. The CDR3 has 14 residues. The junction had 6 bases not matched to a gene; V was cut back by 5 bases and J by 3 bases. CDR1 and CDR2 from the germline V gene are SQVTM and ANQGSEA. The CDR3 DNA is TGCAGCGTTTCCCAGGGGGCGGACAATCAGCCCCAGCATTTT. Amino acid sequence: CSVSQGADNQPQHF.

Note on this clonotype: The missing conserved phenylalanine or tryptophan at the end of this CDR3 makes a read error likely. It is unclear where the CDR3 begins or ends on the DNA, so no DNA is shown, and the CDR3 is as TCRdb lists it. This chain links TRBV3-1 with TRBJ2-7; TRBD2 is the table's D call, not checked against the DNA. Per germline, CDR1 LGHDT and CDR2 YNNKEL (reference sequence). The CDR3 contains 13 residues when both ends are counted. The CDR3 is CASSQVSRGVLKL.

A few counts support this clonotype. This may come from a read error, since a much larger clone is one base off. The chain uses TRBV7-3 and TRBJ2-1, with unresolved D. CDR1 SGHTA and CDR2 FQGTGA come from the germline V gene. V shed 0 bases and J shed 6 bases, with 6 bases lying between them. The CDR3 is 13 residues long. For the CDR3, the DNA is TGTGCCAGCAGCTTAACACCGGGCAATGAGCAGTTCTTC. This sequence encodes CASSLTPGNEQFF.

This clonotype has at least ten counts. The chain combines TRBV12-3 or TRBV12-4 with TRBJ2-7; D possibly corresponds to TRBD2 (5 bases). Trimming cost V 7 bases and J 4 bases, with 17 bases left between them. The CDR3 loop spans 14 amino acids. In DNA, the CDR3 is TGTGCCAGCACCCTGACTACCCCGGGATACGAGCAGTACTTC. Residues: CASTLTTPGYEQYF.

Concerning this clonotype: As the CDR3 is not closed by the conserved phenylalanine or tryptophan, this likely results from a read error. No DNA is shown, since the ends of the CDR3 on it are uncertain; the CDR3 is the one TCRdb lists. CDR3 residues: CASSMGGQGVAEAFY. V is TRBV21-1 and J is TRBJ1-1; the DNA was not used to check the table's D call, TRBD1. TRBV21-1 constitutes a pseudogene. The CDR3 totals 15 residues, both ends included.

This clonotype was seen many times. This chain joins TRBV25-1 and TRBJ2-7; weak D call: TRBD2 (6 bases). This CDR3 region has 14 residues. V was shortened by 5 bases and J by 2 bases, with 13 bases between the two germline ends. CDR1 MGHDK and CDR2 SYGVNS come from the germline V gene. CDR3 sequence reads: CASSPGTLTYEQYF. The DNA of the CDR3 is TGTGCCAGCAGTCCCGGGACTTTGACCTACGAGCAGTACTTC.

This clonotype has only a few counts. The rearrangement uses TRBV29-1 and TRBJ2-1; the match to TRBD2 covers 12 bases. From germline, CDR1 is SQVTM and CDR2 ANQGSEA. This CDR3 is 16 amino acids long. Unmatched junction bases numbered 6, after V lost 6 bases and J lost 0 bases. The CDR3 DNA reads as TGCAGCGTCCCCAGGACTAGCGGGGTCTCCTACAATGAGCAGTTCTTC. Its protein product is CSVPRTSGVSYNEQFF.

Ten or more counts support this clonotype. The V gene is TRBV6-2 or TRBV6-3, the J gene TRBJ2-2; D tentatively fits TRBD1 or TRBD2 (5 bases each). The germline gives CDR1 MNHEY, CDR2 SVGEGT. The CDR3 contains 13 residues. V dropped 5 bases and J dropped 6 bases, with 10 bases sitting between them. In DNA form, the CDR3 reads TGTGCCAGCAGTACCGGGACGCCCGGGGAGCTGTTTTTT. Protein: CASSTGTPGELFF.

This chain joins TRBV12-3 or TRBV12-4 and TRBJ2-5; 10 positions match TRBD1. The J segment lost 4 bases and the V segment lost 4 bases, leaving 6 bases of the junction unmatched. This CDR3 comprises 15 residues. The chain's CDR3 is CASSSRDRGLETQYF. The CDR3 DNA is TGTGCCAGCAGTTCCCGGGACAGGGGATTAGAGACCCAGTACTTC.

The J gene is TRBJ2-1, the V gene TRBV20-1; D is perhaps TRBD2 (7 bases). The V end was cut by 5 bases, the J end by 6 bases, with 23 bases between. Per the germline V gene, CDR1 is DFQATT and CDR2 is SNEGSKA (reference sequence). The CDR3 has 16 residues. CDR3 protein: CSAVRGGIGLGNEQFF. CDR3 bases: TGCAGTGCTGTGAGGGGGGGGATAGGACTAGGCAATGAGCAGTTCTTC.

This clonotype has only a few counts. This chain uses TRBV12-3 or TRBV12-4 with TRBJ2-2; TRBD1 is a possible D gene (7 bases). Trimming pared 10 bases from V and 7 bases from J, leaving 16 bases between. CDR3 length equals 13 residues. The CDR3 DNA sequence: TGTGCCAACGGGGGACACAGGGGCGGGGAGCTGTTTTTT. Protein: CANGGHRGGELFF.

The rearrangement uses TRBV12-3 or TRBV12-4 and TRBJ1-6, with 9 bases that match TRBD1. The CDR3 consists of 16 residues. V was pared by 7 bases and J by 9 bases, with 13 bases of the junction left unmatched. CDR3 in amino acids: CASNPTGQGPSSPLHF. CDR3 in DNA: TGTGCCAGCAACCCCACCGGACAGGGGCCAAGTTCACCCCTCCACTTT.

This clonotype was seen more than once but under ten times. This chain joins TRBV29-1 and TRBJ1-4; D unclear. V was shortened by 0 bases and J by 7 bases, with 12 bases between the two germline ends. The CDR3 extends over 14 amino acids. Germline CDR1 reads SQVTM; CDR2 reads ANQGSEA. The CDR3 sequence is CSVEESPGVEKLFF. DNA for the CDR3: TGCAGCGTTGAAGAGAGTCCCGGAGTTGAAAAACTGTTTTTT.

At least ten counts were recorded for this clonotype. The rearrangement links TRBV6-1 to TRBJ2-4; D is perhaps TRBD1 (5 bases). CDR1 MNHNS and CDR2 SASEGT come from the germline V gene. V gave up 8 bases and J gave up 0 bases, with 17 bases separating them. This CDR3 is 16 amino acids long. The CDR3 sequence is CASGSYRSPAKNIQYF. As DNA, the CDR3 is TGTGCCAGCGGATCATACAGGTCCCCAGCCAAAAACATTCAGTACTTC.

In this sample, this clonotype turned up many times. The rearrangement links TRBV5-1 to TRBJ1-1; 8 bases agree with TRBD1. CDR1 is SGHRS, CDR2 YFSETQ, per germline. The CDR3 length is 15 residues. Trimming cost V 0 bases and J 5 bases; bases outside gene matches: 6. The CDR3 sequence is CASSLGDRDRTEAFF. The CDR3 coding sequence is TGCGCCAGCAGCTTGGGGGACCGGGACAGGACTGAAGCTTTCTTT.

In this sample, this clonotype turned up many times. The chain recombines TRBV7-9 with TRBJ2-7, with 9 nucleotides matching TRBD1. The CDR3 loop spans 15 amino acids. The trim removed 5 bases at V and 2 bases at J, leaving 7 bases unmatched. Per germline, CDR1 SEHNR and CDR2 FQNEAQ (reference sequence). The CDR3 sequence: CASSTRDRDPYEQYF. The CDR3 DNA follows: TGTGCCAGCAGCACCCGGGACAGGGACCCCTACGAGCAGTACTTC.

The rearrangement joins TRBV6-5 to TRBJ2-7; no clear D. Germline loops: CDR1 MNHEY, CDR2 SVGAGI. V dropped 2 bases and J dropped 6 bases, with 11 bases sitting between them. The CDR3 is made up of 13 amino acids. The CDR3 here is CASSYPPSSEQYF. The CDR3 DNA reads TGTGCCAGCAGTTACCCACCCTCGAGCGAGCAGTACTTC.

This clonotype has at least ten counts. This sequence joins TRBV20-1 and TRBJ2-3; 15 bases line up with TRBD2. The CDR3 length is 16 residues. The J segment lost 5 bases and the V segment lost 5 bases, leaving 8 bases of the junction unmatched. CDR1 is DFQATT, CDR2 SNEGSKA, per germline (reference sequence). CDR3 sequence reads: CSAPGLAGGVGDTQYF. CDR3 nucleotide sequence: TGCAGTGCTCCGGGACTAGCGGGAGGAGTGGGAGATACGCAGTATTTT.

This clonotype was seen ten or more times. The V gene is TRBV5-6, the J gene TRBJ1-5; D not certain. V shed 2 bases and J shed 1 base, with 10 bases lying between them. Germline-derived CDR1 and CDR2 are SGHDT and YYEEEE. CDR3 length: 15 residues. In nucleotides, the CDR3 is TGTGCCAGCAGCTTTATTGAATCGAGCAATCAGCCCCAGCATTTT. It codes for CASSFIESSNQPQHF.

This clonotype was picked up a small number of times. V is TRBV12-3 or TRBV12-4 and J is TRBJ2-2; TRBD2 might be the D (6 bases). Trimming stripped 7 bases from V and 4 bases from J, with 19 bases between. This CDR3 is built from 16 residues. CDR3 protein: CASIPGSRGSTGELFF. CDR3 in DNA: TGTGCCAGCATCCCCGGGTCTCGGGGGTCCACCGGGGAGCTGTTTTTT.

The sample holds many counts of this clonotype. This chain uses TRBV6-5 with TRBJ2-5; 9 positions agree with TRBD1. The ends lost 4 bases at V and 4 bases at J; junction bases unmatched: 4. The CDR3 has 14 residues. Germline values: CDR1 MNHEY, CDR2 SVGAGI. The CDR3 DNA is TGTGCCAGCAGTTGGGGACAGGGTGGAGAGACCCAGTACTTC. Protein sequence: CASSWGQGGETQYF.

The rearrangement joins TRBV3-1 to TRBJ2-3, with D maybe TRBD2 (6 bases). V lost 4 bases and J 3 bases, leaving 11 bases between the germline ends. The CDR3 spans 14 residues. Germline V CDR1 and CDR2: LGHDT, YNNKEL (reference sequence). CDR3 protein: CASSRPGGTDTQYF. The CDR3 coding sequence is TGTGCCAGCAGCCGCCCCGGGGGAACAGATACGCAGTATTTT.

This clonotype occurred a few times. The V gene is TRBV27, the J gene TRBJ2-5, with 7 bases matching TRBD2. CDR1 is MNHEY and CDR2 is SMNVEV in the germline V gene (reference sequence). The length of the CDR3 is 15 residues. The V gene end was trimmed by 5 bases and the J gene end by 3 bases; junction bases not matched to a gene: 9. The CDR3 region has the DNA TGTGCCAGCAGTCCCCGCACACTAGCGAAAGAGACCCAGTACTTC. Its protein is CASSPRTLAKETQYF.

In DNA form, the CDR3 reads TGTGCCAGCGGTCACTCCGGGGAGCTGTTTTTT. This sequence encodes CASGHSGELFF. The chain joins TRBV7-8 to TRBJ2-2; no definite D call. The V end was cut by 8 bases, the J end by 6 bases, with 7 bases between. Germline V gene data show CDR1 as SGHVS and CDR2 as FQNEAQ. The CDR3 totals 11 residues.